What follows describes a single T cell receptor beta chain. What antigen it recognizes has not been identified. Compared with germline, one end of the junction differs, possibly owing to a read error. Participants in the prospective study were aged roughly 18 to 90 years, lived in 20 to 25 United States geographic areas, and enrolled through a virtual design. To assign participants to cohorts, the prospective study relied on clinical history that participants themselves reported in a screening survey and a study questionnaire. ImmuneRACE Cohort 3 recovered participants were defined by two consecutive negative NP/OP PCR tests, healthcare professional clearance, or symptom resolution. In the prospective study, mobile phlebotomists collected whole blood, serum and a nasopharyngeal or oropharyngeal swab from each participant. Prospective study participants could optionally give additional blood draws and questionnaires over an approximately two-month period. Before DNA extraction, prospective study blood samples were shipped either frozen or at room temperature.

The data stem from a study of blood T cell repertoires in COVID-19 (TCRdb year 2020). Context from the whole study: Collaborator samples came from the United States, Italy and Spain and covered acute and convalescent phases of COVID-19. Subjects who had been exposed to COVID-19, were actively infected with it, or had recovered from it provided the deeply sampled blood TCRbeta repertoires that made up the dataset. The material from the prospective study consisted of cDNA or gDNA derived from T cells, B-cell-depleted T cells, or PBMCs. The samples were drawn from the first 160 participants of the ongoing ImmuneRACE study and from 950 to 1,500 subjects provided by 6 global collaborators. Where available, HLA class I and class II types were taken from metadata supplied by the sample provider and were not determined by assay-based typing. The sample metadata nearly always contained a de-identified subject ID, COVID-19 status, age in years and sex. The repertoires were made available in a free public database intended to serve as a resource for research on the immune response to SARS-CoV-2.

Beyond this particular receptor, the publication reports: Clinical and demographic metadata were provided uncurated, with the amount varying by source and participant.

Based on the germline V gene, the CDR1 and CDR2 sequences are MDHEN and SYDVKM. The CDR3 holds 15 amino acids from the cysteine to the phenylalanine. Just the 45-base CDR3 DNA is kept, in frame starting at base 1. TCRbeta CDR3 regions were amplified from genomic DNA by means of the immunoSEQ Assay, a bias-controlled multiplex PCR. The paper's data handling went like this. Within the assay, amplification of reference gene primers was used to estimate how many nucleated cells each sample contained. To quantify the absolute abundance of each unique TCRbeta CDR3 rearrangement, sequence reads were collapsed and filtered. For each sample, productive Simpson clonality was calculated as the square root of Simpson's diversity index across productive rearrangements. Imported from immuneACCESS, the table was reduced by TCRdb to in-frame sequences with V and J called. These copies leave out some clones; in studies compared against another copy, an unresolved V gene accounts for under half, and the cause of the remainder is not known. The DNA was the basis for D and trimming; V, J and clone size are from that table. The sample profile shows 220,000 or so clones; roughly 84% of them were found once. The ten most abundant clones make up 6.8% of the sample.

The sequenced sample consisted of PBMCs or T cells enriched from blood (not recorded which). The receptor comes from a woman in her thirties or forties who had recovered from COVID-19. Recombination connected TRBV28 to TRBJ2-5; the D gene is possibly TRBD1, with 6 bases matching. The CDR3 protein: CASRKLTPGQESQYF. The DNA is TGTGCCAGCAGGAAACTCACTCCGGGACAAGAGAGCCAGTACTTC.